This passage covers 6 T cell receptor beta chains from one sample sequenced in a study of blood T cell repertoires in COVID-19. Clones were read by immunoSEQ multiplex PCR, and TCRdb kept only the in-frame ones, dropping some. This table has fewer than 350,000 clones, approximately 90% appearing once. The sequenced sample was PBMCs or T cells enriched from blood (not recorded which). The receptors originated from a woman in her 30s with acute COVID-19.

The CDR3 DNA reads as TGTGCCAGCAGTTTTGGGACAGGGACTGGAAACACCATATATTTT. Translation: CASSFGTGTGNTIYF. The chain employs TRBV28 and TRBJ1-3; 9 bases map to TRBD1. Germline CDR1 and CDR2: MDHEN and SYDVKM. There are 15 residues in the CDR3. J lost 2 bases, V lost 3 bases, and 2 bases had no gene match.

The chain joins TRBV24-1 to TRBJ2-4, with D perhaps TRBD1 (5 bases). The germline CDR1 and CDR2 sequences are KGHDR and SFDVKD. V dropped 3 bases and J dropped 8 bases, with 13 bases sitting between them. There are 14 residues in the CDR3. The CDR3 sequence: CATSDPGLGDIQYF. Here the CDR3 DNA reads TGTGCCACCAGTGATCCCGGTTTAGGGGACATTCAGTACTTC.

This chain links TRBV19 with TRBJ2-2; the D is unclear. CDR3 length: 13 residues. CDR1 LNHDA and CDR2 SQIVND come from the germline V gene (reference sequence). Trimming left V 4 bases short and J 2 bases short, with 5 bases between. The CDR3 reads CASSNKNTGELFF. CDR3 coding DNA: TGTGCCAGTAGTAACAAAAACACCGGGGAGCTGTTTTTT.

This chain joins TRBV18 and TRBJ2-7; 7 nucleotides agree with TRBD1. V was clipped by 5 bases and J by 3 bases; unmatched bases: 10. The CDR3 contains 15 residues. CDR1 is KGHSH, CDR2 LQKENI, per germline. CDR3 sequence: CASSSDTGVFYEQYF. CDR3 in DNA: TGTGCCAGCTCATCCGATACAGGGGTCTTCTACGAGCAGTACTTC.

CDR3 bases: TGCGCCAGCAGTCAACTTGCTAGCGGGAGTTTAAGAATGAATGAGCAGTTCTTC. Translated, it gives CASSQLASGSLRMNEQFF. The chain links TRBV23-1 to TRBJ2-1; 10 bases fit TRBD2. TRBV23-1 is marked as an open reading frame, function uncertain. This CDR3 spans 18 amino acids. V was pared by 2 bases and J by 7 bases, with 14 bases of the junction left unmatched.

The DNA for the CDR3 is TGTGCCAGTAGTCCAACTGGCACTGAAGCTTTCTTT. Its translation is CASSPTGTEAFF. V gene TRBV19 combines with J gene TRBJ1-1; D is ambiguous. The ends were cut back, 5 bases at V and 4 bases at J, with 8 bases in the middle. In germline, CDR1 is LNHDA, CDR2 SQIVND (reference sequence). This CDR3 is 12 amino acids long.